These 11 T cell receptor beta chains were sequenced from one sample in a study of CD8 T cells in Susac syndrome. Reverse transcription used roughly 0.5 to 1 ug RNA and random hexamers. A single record per CDR3 protein comes from TCRdb applying MiXCR to the immunoSEQ multiplex PCR reads. The table has a few hundred thousand distinct CDR3 sequences, around 96% seen once; the top ten hold roughly 0.1%. Specimen: CD4+ T cells from PBMCs. The receptor source for this set is a human donor with multiple sclerosis.

This clonotype was observed a single time. The chain is built from TRBV5-6 and TRBJ2-7; 10 bases align to TRBD1. Germline trimming cut 4 bases from V and 0 bases from J; bases unmatched to any gene: 4. The CDR3 has 15 residues. The V gene's germline CDR1 is SGHDT and CDR2 YYEEEE. This CDR3 reads CASSLDRGSSYEQYF. CDR3 coding DNA: TGTGCCAGCAGCCTGGACAGGGGGAGCTCCTACGAGCAGTACTTC. Looking up the rest from reference TRBV5-6 and TRBJ2-7 gives the full variable domain: DAGVTQSPTHLIKTRGQQVTLRCSPKSGHDTVSWYQQALGQGPQFIFQYYEEEERQRGNFPDRFSGHQFPNYSSELNVNALLLGDSALYLCASSLDRGSSYEQYFGPGTRLTVT.

The genes are TRBV20-1 and TRBJ2-3; weak D call: TRBD2 (6 bases). V lost 6 bases, J lost 1 base, and 17 bases lay in between. The CDR3 covers 15 residues. The V gene's germline CDR1 is DFQATT and CDR2 SNEGSKA (reference sequence). CDR3 sequence (DNA): TGCAGTGCCACGTCCCGGGAGATTGGCACAGATACGCAGTATTTT. Residues: CSATSREIGTDTQYF.

The chain carries TRBV9 and TRBJ2-7; TRBD2 aligns across 7 bases. This CDR3 comprises 14 residues. J gave up 2 bases and V 2 bases, and 4 bases lay outside the gene matches. Germline V CDR1 and CDR2: SGDLS, YYNGEE. CDR3 residues: CASSVTGGAYEQYF. The DNA of the CDR3 is TGTGCCAGCAGCGTGACGGGAGGAGCCTACGAGCAGTACTTC.

The V gene is TRBV2, the J gene TRBJ2-7; D possibly corresponds to TRBD2 (5 bases). The CDR3 covers 14 residues. CDR1 and CDR2 from the germline V gene are SNHLY and FYNNEI. V dropped 6 bases and J dropped 6 bases, with 18 bases sitting between them. The chain's CDR3 is CASSQRVNGVEQYF. CDR3 nucleotide sequence: TGTGCCAGCAGCCAAAGGGTTAACGGGGTCGAGCAGTACTTC.

The chain is built from TRBV30 and TRBJ2-1; TRBD2 matches at 7 bases. This CDR3 is built from 14 residues. After removal of 4 bases from V and 2 bases from J, the junction contained 5 bases not matched to a gene. Germline V gene sequence: CDR1 GTSNPN, CDR2 SVGIG (reference sequence). The CDR3 DNA follows: TGTGCCTGGACCGCGGGAGAGGCCTACAATGAGCAGTTCTTC. Protein sequence: CAWTAGEAYNEQFF. Supplemented by reference TRBV30 and TRBJ2-1, the full variable domain reads SQTIHQWPATLVQPVGSPLSLECTVEGTSNPNLYWYRQAAGRGLQLLFYSVGIGQISSEVPQNLSASRPQDRQFILSSKKLLLSDSGFYLCAWTAGEAYNEQFFGPGTRLTVL.

Note on this clonotype: A junction end diverges from the germline sequence, so it may reflect a read error. The rearrangement uses TRBV3-1 and TRBJ2-4; 11 bases match TRBD2. In germline, CDR1 is LGHDT, CDR2 YNNKEL (reference sequence). CDR3 length: 16 amino acids. Here the CDR3 reads CASTQSSGGPKSIQYF. The CDR3 DNA follows: TGTGCCAGCACCCAATCTAGCGGGGGGCCGAAGAGCATTCAGTACTTC.

The chain is built from TRBV14 and TRBJ2-1; 8 bases are a match to TRBD2. V lost 5 bases, J lost 1 base, and 13 bases stayed unmatched. Germline loops: CDR1 SGHDN, CDR2 FVKESK. The CDR3 is made up of 18 amino acids. DNA of the CDR3: TGTGCCAGCAGCTGGGGAGCGGGAGCATACTATTCCTACAATGAGCAGTTCTTC. This gives the protein CASSWGAGAYYSYNEQFF.

The J gene is TRBJ1-1, the V gene TRBV19; 9 nucleotides align to TRBD1. This CDR3 has 14 residues. The J segment lost 6 bases and the V segment lost 5 bases, leaving 7 bases of the junction unmatched. Germline CDR1 reads LNHDA; CDR2 reads SQIVND (reference sequence). This CDR3 is CASSPDRGISEAFF. For the CDR3, the DNA is TGTGCCAGTAGTCCGGACAGGGGAATATCTGAAGCTTTCTTT.

This clonotype has a single count. The chain carries TRBV5-1 and TRBJ2-7; 12 bases align to TRBD2. CDR1 and CDR2 from the germline V gene are SGHRS and YFSETQ. The CDR3 covers 15 residues. Unmatched junction bases numbered 7, after V lost 3 bases and J lost 6 bases. The CDR3 region is CASSSRTSGNSEQYF. DNA for the CDR3: TGCGCCAGCAGCTCGAGGACTAGCGGGAATTCCGAGCAGTACTTC.

V usage is TRBV4-1 and J usage is TRBJ1-3; D is uncertain. The CDR3 is made up of 16 amino acids. Trimming removed 2 bases at V and 0 bases at J, with 11 bases between. In germline, CDR1 is MGHRA, CDR2 YSYEKL. The CDR3 coding sequence is TGCGCCAGCAGCCAACTAGCAGTTCCCTCTGGAAACACCATATATTTT. Protein product: CASSQLAVPSGNTIYF.

The chain recombines TRBV3-1 with TRBJ2-5, with 13 bases fitting TRBD2. CDR1 is LGHDT and CDR2 is YNNKEL in the germline V gene (reference sequence). The junction had 10 bases not matched to a gene; V was cut back by 4 bases and J by 2 bases. CDR3 size: 18 residues. The CDR3 region has the DNA TGTGCCAGCAGCCCGCTCCCCGGGACTAGCGGGACTCAAGAGACCCAGTACTTC. Residues: CASSPLPGTSGTQETQYF.